This TCR beta chain was sequenced for a study of T-cell memory formation after mild COVID-19. Study information: TCR clusters were largely donor specific. Overall study findings and caveats: SARS-CoV-2 specificity was not confirmed for second-wave clones peaking on day 37. Some clones that responded were present in memory (sampled pre-infection), which suggests cross-reactive memory joined. For contracting clones, CD4+ ones sat mainly in CM and EM, CD8+ in EMRA.

TCRdb used MiXCR to reprocess the 5' RACE reads, holding one entry per CDR3 protein. The repertoire includes some 160,000 distinct CDR3 sequences, around a third of them detected once, and about 12% sits in the top ten. A word on this clonotype: Its antigen is as yet unknown.

Trimming removed 3 bases from V and 6 bases from J; junction bases left unmatched: 12. The CDR3 length is 16 residues. Germline V gives CDR1 SEHNR, CDR2 FQNEAQ (reference sequence). This clonotype originated in an adult woman who had mild COVID-19 (a few samples of this study predate the infection). Cell type and time point are not known. The material sequenced was PBMCs or a T cell subset sorted from them (not recorded which). J is TRBJ2-7 and V is TRBV7-9; 9 bases fit TRBD2. In DNA form, the CDR3 reads TGTGCCAGCAGCTTTCCGGCTAGCGGGATAGTAGGCGAGCAGTACTTC. Protein: CASSFPASGIVGEQYF.